This T cell receptor (beta chain) emerged from a study of beta chain features in type 1 diabetes. Across the whole study: Patient and healthy donor groups were alike in age, gender and cell yields. The study examined some 110,000,000 sorted cells across all samples.

This clone has more than one count but fewer than ten. The target antigen is unknown. The investigators reverse transcribed all of the isolated RNA, so they sequenced expressed TCRB transcripts. The method was immunoSEQ multiplex PCR; TCRdb's version includes in-frame clones alone and lacks a portion of them. The sample yields over 150,000 clones, 7.8% seen once. The CDR3 covers 14 residues. V shed 1 base, J shed 4 bases, and the junction held 5 bases outside the gene matches. From germline, CDR1 is SQVTM and CDR2 ANQGSEA. Points from the study as a whole: Patients with Type 1 diabetes showed moderately but significantly shorter TCRB CDR3s in all four CD4+ subsets. Naive, central memory and Treg TCRB repertoires appeared more alike in patients than in healthy donors.

This chain connects TRBV29-1 to TRBJ2-3, with TRBD1 matching over 7 bases. Sequences were obtained from central memory CD4+ T cells from blood. The receptor comes from a woman aged 40 to 50 with type 1 diabetes. CDR3 protein: CSVEGGGWSDTQYF. CDR3 nucleotide sequence: TGCAGCGTTGAAGGAGGGGGCTGGTCAGATACGCAGTATTTT.